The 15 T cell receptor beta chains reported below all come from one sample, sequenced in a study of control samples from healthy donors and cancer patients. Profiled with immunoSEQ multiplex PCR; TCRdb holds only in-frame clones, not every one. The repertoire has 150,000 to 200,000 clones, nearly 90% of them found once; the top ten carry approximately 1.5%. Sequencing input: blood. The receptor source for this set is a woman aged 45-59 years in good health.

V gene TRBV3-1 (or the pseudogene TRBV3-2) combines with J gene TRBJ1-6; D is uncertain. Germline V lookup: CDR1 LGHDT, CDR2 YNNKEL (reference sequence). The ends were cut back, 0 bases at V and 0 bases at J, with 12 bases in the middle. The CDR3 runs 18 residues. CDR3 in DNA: TGTGCCAGCAGCCAAGATCGGATAGAGAGCTCCTATAATTCACCCCTCCACTTT. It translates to CASSQDRIESSYNSPLHF.

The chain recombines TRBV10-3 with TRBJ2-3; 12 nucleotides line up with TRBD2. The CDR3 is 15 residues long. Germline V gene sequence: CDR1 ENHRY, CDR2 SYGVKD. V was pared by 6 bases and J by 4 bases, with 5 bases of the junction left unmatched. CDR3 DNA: TGTGCCATCAGCCCACTAGCGGGAGGATCAGATACGCAGTATTTT. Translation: CAISPLAGGSDTQYF.

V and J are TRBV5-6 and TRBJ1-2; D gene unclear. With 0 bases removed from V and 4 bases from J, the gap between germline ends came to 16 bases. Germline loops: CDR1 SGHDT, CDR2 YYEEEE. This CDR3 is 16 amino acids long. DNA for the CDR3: TGTGCCAGCAGCTTGGCCCAACCCAGACGGGGCTATGGCTACACCTTC. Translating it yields CASSLAQPRRGYGYTF. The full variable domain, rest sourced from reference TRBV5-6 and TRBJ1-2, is DAGVTQSPTHLIKTRGQQVTLRCSPKSGHDTVSWYQQALGQGPQFIFQYYEEEERQRGNFPDRFSGHQFPNYSSELNVNALLLGDSALYLCASSLAQPRRGYGYTFGSGTRLTVV.

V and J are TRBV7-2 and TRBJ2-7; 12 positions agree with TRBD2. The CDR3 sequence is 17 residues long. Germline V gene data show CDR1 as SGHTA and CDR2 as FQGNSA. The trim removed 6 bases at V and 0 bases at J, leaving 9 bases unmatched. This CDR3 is CASSSLAGGPTSYEQYF. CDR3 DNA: TGTGCCAGCAGTTCTCTAGCGGGGGGGCCGACCTCCTACGAGCAGTACTTC.

The CDR3 protein is CASSLIPGPYEQYF. The CDR3 DNA sequence: TGTGCCAGCAGCTTAATACCCGGCCCCTACGAGCAGTACTTC. This chain uses TRBV9 with TRBJ2-7, with D hard to call. Per the germline V gene, CDR1 is SGDLS and CDR2 is YYNGEE. This CDR3 spans 14 amino acids. V was cut by 4 bases and J by 2 bases, with 13 bases left in between.

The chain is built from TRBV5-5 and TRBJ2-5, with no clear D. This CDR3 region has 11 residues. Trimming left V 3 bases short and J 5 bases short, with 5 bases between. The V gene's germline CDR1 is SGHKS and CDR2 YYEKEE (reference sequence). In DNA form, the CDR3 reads TGTGCCAGCAGCTCCAATGAGACCCAGTACTTC. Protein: CASSSNETQYF.

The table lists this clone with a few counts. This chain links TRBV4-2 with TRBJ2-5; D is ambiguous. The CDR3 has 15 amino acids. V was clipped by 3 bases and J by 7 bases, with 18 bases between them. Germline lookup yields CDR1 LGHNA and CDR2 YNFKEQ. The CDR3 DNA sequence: TGTGCCAGCAGCCACCACGAGAGCCAGCTGGGGACCCAGTACTTC. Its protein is CASSHHESQLGTQYF.

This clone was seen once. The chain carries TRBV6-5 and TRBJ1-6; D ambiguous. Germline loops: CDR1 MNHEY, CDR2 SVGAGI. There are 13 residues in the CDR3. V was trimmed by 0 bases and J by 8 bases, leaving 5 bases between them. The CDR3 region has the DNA TGTGCCAGCAGTTACTCCCGCGATTCACCCCTCCACTTT. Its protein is CASSYSRDSPLHF.

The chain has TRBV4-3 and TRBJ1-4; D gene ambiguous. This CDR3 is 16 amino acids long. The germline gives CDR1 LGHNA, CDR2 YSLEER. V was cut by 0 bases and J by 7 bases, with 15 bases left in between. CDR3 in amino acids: CASSQERESYREKLFF. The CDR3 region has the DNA TGCGCCAGCAGCCAAGAAAGAGAGAGTTACCGTGAAAAACTGTTTTTT.

CDR3 nucleotide sequence: TGTGCCAGCAGCTTTGTGACAGGGGACGAGACCCAGTACTTC. Translating it yields CASSFVTGDETQYF. The J gene is TRBJ2-5, the V gene TRBV5-4; 8 bases map to TRBD1. CDR3 length: 14 residues. CDR1 and CDR2 from the germline V gene are SGHNT and YYREEE (reference sequence). The J segment lost 5 bases and the V segment lost 2 bases, leaving 5 bases of the junction unmatched.

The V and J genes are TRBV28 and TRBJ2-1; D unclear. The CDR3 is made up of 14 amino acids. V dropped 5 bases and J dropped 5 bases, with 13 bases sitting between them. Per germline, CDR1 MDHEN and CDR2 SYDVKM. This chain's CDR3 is CASSGLDGNNEQFF. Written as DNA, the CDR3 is TGTGCCAGCAGTGGTTTAGACGGAAACAATGAGCAGTTCTTC.

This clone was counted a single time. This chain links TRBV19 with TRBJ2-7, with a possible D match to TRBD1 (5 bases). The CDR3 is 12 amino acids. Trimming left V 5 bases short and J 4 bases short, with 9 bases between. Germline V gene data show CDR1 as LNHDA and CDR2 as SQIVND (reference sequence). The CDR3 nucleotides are TGTGCCAGTAGTGACAGTCTGTACGAGCAGTACTTC. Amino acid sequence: CASSDSLYEQYF.

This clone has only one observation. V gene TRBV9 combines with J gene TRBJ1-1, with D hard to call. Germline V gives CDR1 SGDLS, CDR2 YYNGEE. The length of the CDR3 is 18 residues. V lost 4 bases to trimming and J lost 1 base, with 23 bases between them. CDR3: CASSPRGHPGIANTEAFF. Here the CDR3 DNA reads TGTGCCAGCAGCCCCCGCGGGCACCCCGGGATTGCGAACACTGAAGCTTTCTTT.

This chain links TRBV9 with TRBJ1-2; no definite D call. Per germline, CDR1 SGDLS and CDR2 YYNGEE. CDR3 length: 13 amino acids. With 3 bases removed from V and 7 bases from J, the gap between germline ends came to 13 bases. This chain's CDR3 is CASSEGELGGYTF. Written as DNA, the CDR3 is TGTGCCAGCAGCGAAGGCGAGTTGGGTGGCTACACCTTC.

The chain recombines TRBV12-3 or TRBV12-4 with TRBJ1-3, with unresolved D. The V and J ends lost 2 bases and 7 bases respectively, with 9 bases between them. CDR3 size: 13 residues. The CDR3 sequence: CASSLSGPNTIYF. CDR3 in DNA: TGTGCCAGCAGTTTATCAGGTCCCAACACCATATATTTT.